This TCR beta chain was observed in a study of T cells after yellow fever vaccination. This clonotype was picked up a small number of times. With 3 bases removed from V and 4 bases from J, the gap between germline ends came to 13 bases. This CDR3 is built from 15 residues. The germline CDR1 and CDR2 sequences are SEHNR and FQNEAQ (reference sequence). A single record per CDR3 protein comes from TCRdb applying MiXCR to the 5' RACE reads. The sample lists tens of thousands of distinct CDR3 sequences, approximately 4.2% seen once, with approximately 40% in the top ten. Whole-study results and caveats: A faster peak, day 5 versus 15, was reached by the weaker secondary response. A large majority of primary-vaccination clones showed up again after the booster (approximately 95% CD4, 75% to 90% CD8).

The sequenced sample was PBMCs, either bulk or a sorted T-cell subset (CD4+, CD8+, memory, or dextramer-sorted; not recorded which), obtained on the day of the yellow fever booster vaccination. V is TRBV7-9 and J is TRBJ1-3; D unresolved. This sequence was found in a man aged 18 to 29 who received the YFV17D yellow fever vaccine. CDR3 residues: CASSFGGVYGNTIYF. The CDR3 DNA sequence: TGTGCCAGCAGCTTCGGCGGGGTTTACGGAAACACCATATATTTT.